The next 26 T cell receptor beta chains were all read from a single sample in a study of regulatory T cells in long-lasting Graves disease. Time point indicated: newly diagnosed GD, antithyroid drugs for less than 3 months. From RNA extracted from PBMCs, the TCR library was made. Building of the TCR beta libraries involved iRepertoire HTBI primers and Arm-PCR of CDR3 regions. Each CDR3 protein gets one entry after TCRdb re-called the multiplex PCR reads with MiXCR. The top ten hold 7.5% to 9% of the sample, which has hundreds of thousands of distinct CDR3 sequences, 12% seen once. In addition, the sample was reused for a study of T cells in Graves' hyperthyroidism and ophthalmopathy.

The input for sequencing was peripheral blood mononuclear cells (PBMCs), taken at new diagnosis, from a patient treated with antithyroid drugs. The receptors shown here come from a young woman with Graves disease.

The chain carries TRBV6-2 or TRBV6-3 and TRBJ2-3; 9 bases map to TRBD2. This CDR3 contains 14 residues. Trimming took 7 bases from V and 5 from J; bases not matched to a gene: 7. The germline V gene has CDR1 MNHEY and CDR2 SVGEGT. The CDR3 DNA follows: TGTGCCAGCACTTTTAGCGGGAGTGGAGATACGCAGTATTTT. It yields the protein CASTFSGSGDTQYF.

A note on this clonotype: A read error may explain this, as a much larger clone is one base away. Since the CDR3 does not end with the conserved phenylalanine or tryptophan, this likely comes from a read error. The chain is built from TRBV9 and TRBJ1-2; no firm D call. Germline V gene lookup returns CDR1 SGDLS and CDR2 YYNGEE. Trimming pared 7 bases from V and 3 bases from J, leaving 16 bases between. The CDR3 is 14 residues long. CDR3 region: CASRKEESHYGYTI. DNA of the CDR3: TGTGCCAGCCGAAAAGAGGAATCGCACTATGGCTACACCATC.

This clonotype was detected a few times. In DNA form, the CDR3 reads TGTGCCAGCAGCGTAGGGGTATCGATAGCCAATGAAAAACTGTTTTTT. Its protein is CASSVGVSIANEKLFF. The chain uses TRBV9 and TRBJ1-4; D gene uncertain. CDR3 size: 16 residues. In germline, CDR1 is SGDLS, CDR2 YYNGEE. V lost 0 bases and J 5 bases, leaving 14 bases between the germline ends.

V is TRBV5-1 and J is TRBJ2-1, with 11 bases identical to TRBD2. J gave up 9 bases and V 2 bases, and 7 bases lay outside the gene matches. The CDR3 consists of 15 residues. The germline V gene has CDR1 SGHRS and CDR2 YFSETQ. CDR3 loop: CASSFTSGGLGEQFF. CDR3 DNA: TGCGCCAGCAGCTTCACTAGCGGGGGTCTTGGTGAGCAGTTCTTC.

The J gene is TRBJ2-1, the V gene TRBV7-9; D unresolved. The V end was cut by 4 bases, the J end by 8 bases, with 9 bases between. CDR3 length: 12 residues. Germline V CDR1 and CDR2: SEHNR, FQNEAQ (reference sequence). The CDR3 nucleotides are TGTGCCAGCAGCTCTCCATTGGATGAGCAGTTCTTC. Its translation is CASSSPLDEQFF.

The chain joins TRBV4-1 to TRBJ2-1; D is ambiguous. V dropped 0 bases and J dropped 5 bases, with 23 bases sitting between them. This CDR3 is 19 amino acids long. Germline V gene lookup returns CDR1 MGHRA and CDR2 YSYEKL. CDR3 sequence (DNA): TGCGCCAGCAGCCAAGAGCCTTCTCCTAGTACGACTGGGAACAATGAGCAGTTCTTC. It is translated as CASSQEPSPSTTGNNEQFF.

The rearrangement joins TRBV12-3 or TRBV12-4 to TRBJ2-4; 8 positions agree with TRBD2. Losses at the gene ends were 3 bases for V and 6 bases for J; bases not matched to a gene: 7. The CDR3 runs to 15 residues. The CDR3 is CASSFQAGVGNIQYF. CDR3 coding DNA: TGTGCCAGCAGTTTTCAAGCGGGGGTGGGAAACATTCAGTACTTC.

This clonotype has at least ten counts. This sequence joins TRBV28 and TRBJ2-6; D is unresolved. Germline V gene sequence: CDR1 MDHEN, CDR2 SYDVKM. This CDR3 has 12 amino acids. Between the trimmed V and J ends, which lost 3 bases and 4 bases, there was a span of 1 base. Written as DNA, the CDR3 is TGTGCCAGCAGTTTGGGGGCCAACGTCCTGACTTTC. This encodes CASSLGANVLTF.

This clonotype showed up many times. The J gene is TRBJ2-1, the V gene TRBV11-2; 8 bases agree with TRBD1. From germline, CDR1 is SGHAT and CDR2 FQNNGV. V lost 5 bases, J lost 14 bases, and 14 bases stayed unmatched. The CDR3 spans 14 residues. This CDR3 is CASSPLRQDREEFF. CDR3 sequence (DNA): TGTGCCAGCAGCCCGCTCCGTCAGGACAGGGAGGAGTTCTTC.

In its sample, this clonotype was seen a few times. The chain employs TRBV6-1 and TRBJ1-4, with TRBD1 identical over 12 bases. V gave up 6 bases and J gave up 8 bases; unmatched junction bases: 4. Germline V gives CDR1 MNHNS, CDR2 SASEGT. The CDR3 spans 14 residues. CDR3 region: CASSRDRGLEKLFF. Written as DNA, the CDR3 is TGTGCCAGCAGCCGGGACAGGGGGCTAGAAAAACTGTTTTTT.

This chain joins TRBV3-1 and TRBJ2-3; 11 nucleotides agree with TRBD2. Germline assignment: CDR1 LGHDT and CDR2 YNNKEL (reference sequence). The V segment lost 1 base and the J segment 0 bases; nucleotides outside the gene matches: 12. This CDR3 is 20 amino acids long. The CDR3 region has the DNA TGTGCCAGCAGCCAAGTAAAGCGCGGGACTAGCGGACTTAGCACAGATACGCAGTATTTT. This sequence encodes CASSQVKRGTSGLSTDTQYF.

This clonotype was counted ten times or more. The CDR3 sequence: CASSLGEGLNTEAFF. The CDR3, as DNA: TGTGCCAGCAGCTTAGGGGAGGGACTGAACACTGAAGCTTTCTTT. The chain recombines TRBV11-2 with TRBJ1-1; tentative D call: TRBD1 (5 bases). This CDR3 spans 15 amino acids. The V end lost 1 base, the J end lost 0 bases, and 9 bases lay between the germline ends. CDR1 SGHAT and CDR2 FQNNGV come from the germline V gene.

This clonotype occurred many times. This chain links TRBV28 with TRBJ1-2; no firm D call. Per the germline V gene, CDR1 is MDHEN and CDR2 is SYDVKM. V lost 9 bases and J 6 bases, leaving 11 bases between the germline ends. The CDR3 totals 11 residues. For the CDR3, the DNA is TGTGCCAGATATTCAGACAATGGCTACACCTTC. It encodes CARYSDNGYTF.

This clonotype has ten or more counts. The chain joins TRBV18 to TRBJ1-5; D remains ambiguous. This CDR3 is 14 amino acids long. V was shortened by 3 bases and J by 1 base, with 7 bases between the two germline ends. The germline CDR1 and CDR2 sequences are KGHSH and LQKENI. The CDR3 here is CASSPAGSNQPQHF. In nucleotides, the CDR3 is TGTGCCAGCTCACCGGCGGGGAGCAATCAGCCCCAGCATTTT.

This clonotype was found a few times. V is TRBV19 and J is TRBJ2-2; weak D call: TRBD2 (6 bases). The CDR3 sequence is 14 residues long. The V gene's germline CDR1 is LNHDA and CDR2 SQIVND (reference sequence). Trimming removed 3 bases at V and 7 bases at J, with 12 bases between. The CDR3 here is CASSIIGGGGELFF. The CDR3 nucleotides read TGTGCCAGTAGTATTATCGGGGGAGGCGGGGAGCTGTTTTTT. The whole variable domain, filled in from reference TRBV19 and TRBJ2-2, reads DGGITQSPKYLFRKEGQNVTLSCEQNLNHDAMYWYRQDPGQGLRLIYYSQIVNDFQKGDIAEGYSVSREKKESFPLTVTSAQKNPTAFYLCASSIIGGGGELFFGEGSRLTVL.

The table lists this clonotype with many counts. The V gene is TRBV28, the J gene TRBJ1-5; TRBD1 is a possible D gene (5 bases). Deletions cut 6 bases from V and 5 bases from J, with 14 bases between. Germline V gives CDR1 MDHEN, CDR2 SYDVKM. There are 14 residues in the CDR3. The CDR3 loop reads CASRETESYQPQHF. The DNA of the CDR3 is TGTGCCAGCAGGGAGACAGAGTCCTATCAGCCCCAGCATTTT.

This clonotype was detected many times. The chain links TRBV9 to TRBJ1-2; 8 bases are a match to TRBD1. The junction had 5 bases not matched to a gene; V was cut back by 4 bases and J by 3 bases. Germline V gene sequence: CDR1 SGDLS, CDR2 YYNGEE. CDR3 length equals 14 residues. CDR3 loop: CASSFLTGDYGYTF. CDR3 DNA sequence: TGTGCCAGCAGCTTTTTGACAGGGGACTATGGCTACACCTTC. The full variable domain, its missing parts supplied by reference TRBV9 and TRBJ1-2, is DSGVTQTPKHLITATGQRVTLRCSPRSGDLSVYWYQQSLDQGLQFLIQYYNGEERAKGNILERFSAQQFPDLHSELNLSSLELGDSALYFCASSFLTGDYGYTFGSGTRLTVV.

This clonotype came up many times. The chain combines TRBV3-1 with TRBJ2-5, with a weak D call TRBD2 (6 bases). Trimming took off 7 bases at V and 2 bases at J, with 17 bases between the two ends. Germline loops: CDR1 LGHDT, CDR2 YNNKEL (reference sequence). This CDR3 has 15 amino acids. As DNA, the CDR3 is TGTGCCAGCACTCACTCGGGGGACTCACAAGAGACCCAGTACTTC. As protein: CASTHSGDSQETQYF.

This clonotype was counted many times. V gene TRBV10-2 combines with J gene TRBJ1-5; unclear D gene. The CDR3 extends over 15 amino acids. Trimming left V 2 bases short and J 6 bases short, with 14 bases between. Per germline, CDR1 WSHSY and CDR2 SAAADI. CDR3 nucleotides: TGCGCCAGCAGTGAGGGCCTGTATGACGGTCAGCCCCAGCATTTT. This codes for CASSEGLYDGQPQHF.

The V and J genes are TRBV7-9 and TRBJ1-2; TRBD1 is a possible D gene (5 bases). The ends were cut back, 6 bases at V and 4 bases at J, with 12 bases in the middle. The CDR3 extends over 13 amino acids. Germline lookup yields CDR1 SEHNR and CDR2 FQNEAQ (reference sequence). CDR3 in amino acids: CASRQDGPYGYTF. CDR3 sequence (DNA): TGTGCCAGCAGACAGGACGGACCCTATGGCTACACCTTC.

This clonotype was seen only a few times. The V gene is TRBV6-5, the J gene TRBJ2-2; 9 nucleotides line up with TRBD2. Trimming took 4 bases from V and 8 from J; bases not matched to a gene: 14. In germline, CDR1 is MNHEY, CDR2 SVGAGI. The CDR3 loop spans 17 amino acids. The CDR3 spells CASSSAAGGSERGELFF. In DNA, the CDR3 is TGTGCCAGCAGTTCCGCAGCGGGAGGTAGTGAACGGGGGGAGCTGTTTTTT.

In its sample, this clonotype was seen many times. The chain employs TRBV6-2 or TRBV6-3 and TRBJ1-1; D ambiguous. The V end lost 6 bases, the J end lost 1 base, and 12 bases lay between the germline ends. Germline CDR1 reads MNHEY; CDR2 reads SVGEGT. The CDR3 consists of 14 residues. The CDR3 bases are TGTGCCAGCAGGGGTTTAGGTCGGAACACTGAAGCTTTCTTT. As protein: CASRGLGRNTEAFF.

The J gene is TRBJ2-3, the V gene TRBV6-1, with 9 bases matching TRBD2. With V trimmed by 5 bases and J by 5 bases, 5 bases remained unmatched. CDR1 is MNHNS, CDR2 SASEGT, per germline. The CDR3 has 14 residues. The CDR3 reads CASSQREAGDTQYF. As DNA, the CDR3 is TGTGCCAGCAGTCAGCGGGAGGCGGGAGATACGCAGTATTTT.

This clonotype was picked up many times. CDR3 nucleotides: TGTGCCATCAGTGAGCAGGACAGGGACGAGACCCAGTACTTC. It yields the protein CAISEQDRDETQYF. The chain links TRBV10-3 to TRBJ2-5, with 8 bases lining up with TRBD1. Germline V gene data show CDR1 as ENHRY and CDR2 as SYGVKD. The junction had 4 bases not matched to a gene; V was cut back by 2 bases and J by 5 bases. The CDR3 is made up of 14 amino acids.

The V call is TRBV28, the J call TRBJ2-7; 11 nucleotides line up with TRBD2. The CDR3 is 15 residues long. The germline CDR1 and CDR2 sequences are MDHEN and SYDVKM. With V trimmed by 4 bases and J by 4 bases, 6 bases remained unmatched. CDR3 amino acids: CASSSLAGVFYEQYF. In nucleotides, the CDR3 is TGTGCCAGCAGTTCACTAGCGGGAGTGTTTTACGAGCAGTACTTC.

This clonotype has just a few counts. The chain combines TRBV20-1 with TRBJ2-1; 9 bases agree with TRBD2. V shed 5 bases, J shed 3 bases, and the junction held 5 bases outside the gene matches. Germline-derived CDR1 and CDR2 are DFQATT and SNEGSKA (reference sequence). The CDR3 is made up of 14 amino acids. As DNA, the CDR3 is TGCAGTGCTGGATCTAGCGGGGACTACAATGAGCAGTTCTTC. Translated, it gives CSAGSSGDYNEQFF.